The 14 T cell receptor beta chains below all came from one sample that was sequenced in a study of T cells in localized non-small cell lung cancer. The data were produced by immunoSEQ multiplex PCR, yet TCRdb's version contains in-frame clones alone and is incomplete. The sample lists around 30,000 clones, 85% to 95% seen once, with about 0.7% in the top ten. This sample comprised peripheral blood, obtained before any cancer treatment. The receptor set was obtained from a woman aged 35-75 years with stage I lung adenocarcinoma.

This clone was recorded once. J is TRBJ2-1 and V is TRBV5-1; maybe TRBD2 (6 bases). This CDR3 spans 16 amino acids. CDR1 is SGHRS and CDR2 is YFSETQ in the germline V gene. Trimming left V 4 bases short and J 0 bases short, with 14 bases between. CDR3 sequence (DNA): TGCGCCAGCAGCAGCCGGCAGGGAGGCTCCTACAATGAGCAGTTCTTC. The encoded protein is CASSSRQGGSYNEQFF.

The gene calls are TRBV27 and TRBJ1-2, with 10 bases lining up with TRBD1. Germline V gene lookup returns CDR1 MNHEY and CDR2 SMNVEV (reference sequence). V trimming: 3 bases; J trimming: 3 bases; junction bases outside the gene matches: 4. CDR3 length equals 15 residues. CDR3 amino acids: CASSLTGGTYYGYTF. CDR3 sequence (DNA): TGTGCCAGCAGTTTGACAGGGGGCACGTACTATGGCTACACCTTC.

This clone is a singleton in its sample. The chain links TRBV10-3 to TRBJ2-7, with 14 bases lining up with TRBD2. There are 15 residues in the CDR3. The V gene end was trimmed by 0 bases and the J gene end by 9 bases; junction bases not matched to a gene: 4. Germline assignment: CDR1 ENHRY and CDR2 SYGVKD. CDR3 amino acids: CAISESGTSGRAQYF. CDR3 in DNA: TGTGCCATCAGTGAGTCCGGGACTAGCGGGAGAGCGCAGTACTTC.

V and J are TRBV4-2 and TRBJ2-4, with D maybe TRBD2 (7 bases). Trimming took 5 bases from V and 6 from J, leaving 20 bases between them. Per the germline V gene, CDR1 is LGHNA and CDR2 is YNFKEQ. This CDR3 is built from 16 residues. This chain's CDR3 is CASSWYRKGGGNIQYF. CDR3 sequence (DNA): TGTGCCAGCAGCTGGTACAGGAAAGGGGGGGGAAACATTCAGTACTTC.

This clone was counted a single time. V gene TRBV6-5 combines with J gene TRBJ1-6; D uncertain. Trimming stripped 2 bases from V and 3 bases from J, with 11 bases between. Germline V CDR1 and CDR2: MNHEY, SVGAGI. The CDR3 length is 16 residues. This CDR3 is CASSYDATYYNSPLHF. For the CDR3, the DNA is TGTGCCAGCAGTTACGATGCGACTTACTATAATTCACCCCTCCACTTT.

This clone has a single count. The chain carries TRBV5-1 and TRBJ2-7; D possibly matches TRBD1 or TRBD2 (5 bases each). V was shortened by 5 bases and J by 5 bases, with 14 bases between the two germline ends. Germline CDR1 SGHRS, CDR2 YFSETQ. The length of the CDR3 is 13 residues. CDR3 nucleotide sequence: TGCGCCAGCAGTGGGGGATTACACCACGAGCAGTACTTC. Encoded protein: CASSGGLHHEQYF.

The rearrangement links TRBV18 to TRBJ2-2; 9 bases are a match to TRBD2. Germline CDR1 and CDR2: KGHSH and LQKENI. Trimming removed 3 bases from V and 3 bases from J; junction bases left unmatched: 5. The CDR3 is 16 residues long. CDR3 residues: CASSPGGGRDTGELFF. Written as DNA, the CDR3 is TGTGCCAGCTCACCCGGCGGCGGGAGGGACACCGGGGAGCTGTTTTTT.

The chain couples TRBV9 to TRBJ2-3, with D possibly TRBD2 on 7 matching bases. V shed 0 bases and J shed 2 bases, with 13 bases lying between them. This CDR3 region has 16 residues. The V gene's germline CDR1 is SGDLS and CDR2 YYNGEE. CDR3 bases: TGTGCCAGCAGCGTAGTTCGGGGGGCCCCCACAGATACGCAGTATTTT. Its protein product is CASSVVRGAPTDTQYF. The entire variable domain, with the rest obtained from reference TRBV9 and TRBJ2-3, is as follows: DSGVTQTPKHLITATGQRVTLRCSPRSGDLSVYWYQQSLDQGLQFLIQYYNGEERAKGNILERFSAQQFPDLHSELNLSSLELGDSALYFCASSVVRGAPTDTQYFGPGTRLTVL.

This clone has a handful of counts. The chain uses TRBV7-9 and TRBJ1-2; 9 bases are shared with TRBD1. CDR1 is SEHNR and CDR2 is FQNEAQ in the germline V gene (reference sequence). This CDR3 is 14 amino acids long. V lost 3 bases, J lost 7 bases, and 6 bases stayed unmatched. CDR3 residues: CASSFGTGNPGYTF. Here the CDR3 DNA reads TGTGCCAGCAGCTTCGGGACAGGGAATCCTGGCTACACCTTC.

This chain uses TRBV4-2 with TRBJ2-1, with 10 bases matching TRBD2. This CDR3 has 17 amino acids. The V gene end was trimmed by 0 bases and the J gene end by 3 bases; junction bases not matched to a gene: 5. Germline lookup yields CDR1 LGHNA and CDR2 YNFKEQ. DNA of the CDR3: TGTGCCAGCAGCCAAGATTCAGCGGGAGGGGGCTACAATGAGCAGTTCTTC. Amino acids: CASSQDSAGGGYNEQFF.

J is TRBJ1-1 and V is TRBV10-2; 9 bases are a match to TRBD1. J lost 2 bases, V lost 10 bases, and 8 bases had no gene match. The CDR3 has 14 amino acids. The germline CDR1 and CDR2 sequences are WSHSY and SAAADI. For the CDR3, the DNA is TGCGCCACGTGGACAGGGGTGAGAAACACTGAAGCTTTCTTT. This sequence encodes CATWTGVRNTEAFF.

This rearrangement joins TRBV4-3 to TRBJ1-2; TRBD1 matches at 7 bases. CDR1 is LGHNA, CDR2 YSLEER, per germline. J lost 2 bases, V lost 2 bases, and 5 bases had no gene match. The CDR3 runs to 15 residues. This CDR3 is CASSQTTGTNYGYTF. Written as DNA, the CDR3 is TGCGCCAGCAGCCAAACGACAGGGACAAACTATGGCTACACCTTC.

This chain links TRBV9 with TRBJ2-7; perhaps TRBD2 as D (6 bases). CDR3 length equals 15 residues. CDR1 is SGDLS, CDR2 YYNGEE, per germline. The germline V and J ends were trimmed by 4 bases and 2 bases, with 16 bases remaining between them. The CDR3 DNA sequence: TGTGCCAGCAGCCCCAGCCCGTCGGGGGCCTACGAGCAGTACTTC. Encoded protein: CASSPSPSGAYEQYF.

This clone was seen a single time. This chain links TRBV19 with TRBJ2-1, with 7 bases fitting TRBD2. The V and J ends lost 5 bases and 4 bases, in that order; junction bases with no gene match: 5. This CDR3 is 14 amino acids long. Germline values: CDR1 LNHDA, CDR2 SQIVND (reference sequence). The CDR3 DNA reads TGTGCCAGTAGTTTCCAGCGGGAATACAATGAGCAGTTCTTC. Protein sequence: CASSFQREYNEQFF.